Following are 25 T cell receptor beta chains from one sample sequenced in a study of blood T cells in healthy people across ages. The use of a sample-barcoded 5' primer and a J-beta primer mix characterized a second PCR of roughly 7 to 12 cycles. Via MiXCR, TCRdb re-called the 5' RACE reads, giving one row per CDR3 protein. This table has roughly 680,000 distinct CDR3 sequences, 52% appearing once. Sequences were obtained from blood. The source of these receptors is a woman older than 75 in good health.

The chain has TRBV20-1 and TRBJ2-7; D is perhaps TRBD1 or TRBD2 (5 bases each). V lost 2 bases and J lost 3, with 14 bases in between. This CDR3 comprises 14 residues. Germline CDR1 reads DFQATT; CDR2 reads SNEGSKA (reference sequence). CDR3 nucleotides: TGCAGTGCTAGAAATGGCCAGGGAGACTACGAGCAGTACTTC. Residues: CSARNGQGDYEQYF.

This rearrangement joins TRBV14 to TRBJ2-1; 8 positions agree with TRBD2. V was pared by 2 bases and J by 3 bases, with 3 bases of the junction left unmatched. The CDR3 is made up of 15 amino acids. Germline CDR1 is SGHDN and CDR2 is FVKESK. The CDR3 DNA reads TGTGCCAGCAGCCAACCGGGACTAGACTACAATGAGCAGTTCTTC. It yields the protein CASSQPGLDYNEQFF.

This clonotype has just one count. The gene calls are TRBV28 and TRBJ2-1, with 9 bases aligning to TRBD2. The CDR3 runs 18 residues. The V segment lost 5 bases and the J segment 4 bases; nucleotides outside the gene matches: 15. Germline lookup yields CDR1 MDHEN and CDR2 SYDVKM. CDR3 protein: CASSTLAGGPRGYNEQFF. Here the CDR3 DNA reads TGTGCCAGCAGTACCCTTGCGGGAGGGCCCCGAGGGTACAATGAGCAGTTCTTC.

The J gene is TRBJ1-4, the V gene TRBV2, with D perhaps TRBD1 (6 bases). Germline V gene lookup returns CDR1 SNHLY and CDR2 FYNNEI. V gave up 9 bases and J gave up 10 bases, with 18 bases separating them. The CDR3 is 13 amino acids. In DNA, the CDR3 is TGTGCCAGTCGACAGGACGTCATGGGAAAACTGTTTTTT. Its protein product is CASRQDVMGKLFF.

J is TRBJ2-3 and V is TRBV3-1; maybe TRBD1 (6 bases). Trimming shortened V by 8 bases and J by 0 bases, and 15 bases separated the two germline ends. Germline V gives CDR1 LGHDT, CDR2 YNNKEL (reference sequence). The CDR3 is made up of 15 amino acids. This CDR3 is CASGQTGVSTDTQYF. CDR3 DNA sequence: TGTGCCAGCGGACAGACAGGCGTCAGCACAGATACGCAGTATTTT.

The chain has TRBV5-1 and TRBJ2-3; the D gene is possibly TRBD1 (5 bases). This CDR3 is 17 amino acids long. CDR1 is SGHRS and CDR2 is YFSETQ in the germline V gene. V was pared by 0 bases and J by 0 bases, with 14 bases between. The CDR3 nucleotides read TGCGCCAGCAGCTTGGCCAGGCAGGGCCCTAGCACAGATACGCAGTATTTT. Translation gives CASSLARQGPSTDTQYF.

The CDR3 bases are TGTGCCAGCAGTCCGTGGACTAGCGGGGGGGCGGTAACAGAGACCCAGTACTTC. Protein product: CASSPWTSGGAVTETQYF. This sequence joins TRBV27 and TRBJ2-5; TRBD2 matches 15 bases. This CDR3 has 18 residues. After removal of 5 bases from V and 4 bases from J, the junction contained 11 bases not matched to a gene. Germline assignment: CDR1 MNHEY and CDR2 SMNVEV (reference sequence).

A single count supports this clonotype. The chain is built from TRBV12-3 or TRBV12-4 and TRBJ2-1; 7 positions agree with TRBD1. J lost 1 base, V lost 1 base, and 1 base had no gene match. The CDR3 is 15 amino acids. The CDR3 region has the DNA TGTGCCAGCAGTTTAGAGGGACAGTCCTACAATGAGCAGTTCTTC. This encodes CASSLEGQSYNEQFF.

The chain employs TRBV27 and TRBJ2-5; D perhaps matches TRBD2 (6 bases). The germline V gene has CDR1 MNHEY and CDR2 SMNVEV (reference sequence). The CDR3 is 16 residues long. The germline V and J ends were trimmed by 3 bases and 11 bases, with 25 bases remaining between them. The CDR3 DNA follows: TGTGCCAGCAGTTTCTTCGGCGCGGGGCCCTACGATGAGCAGTACTTC. Translation: CASSFFGAGPYDEQYF.

DNA for the CDR3: TGCAGTGCTAGTAATCCTAGCGGGGGAGAGCAGTACTTC. It translates to CSASNPSGGEQYF. V gene TRBV20-1 combines with J gene TRBJ2-5, with 10 bases lining up with TRBD2. Unmatched junction bases numbered 9, after V lost 3 bases and J lost 11 bases. This CDR3 has 13 amino acids. CDR1 and CDR2 (germline): DFQATT, SNEGSKA (reference sequence).

As to this clonotype: A single base separates this from a much larger clone, so it may be a read error. V gene TRBV7-2 combines with J gene TRBJ2-7, with 13 bases identical to TRBD2. Germline trimming cut 5 bases from V and 4 bases from J; bases unmatched to any gene: 2. This CDR3 is 14 amino acids long. The germline CDR1 and CDR2 sequences are SGHTA and FQGNSA. The CDR3: CASSVTSGRYEQYF. Written as DNA, the CDR3 is TGTGCCAGCAGCGTGACTAGCGGGAGGTACGAGCAGTACTTC.

V and J are TRBV4-2 and TRBJ2-5; D ambiguous. CDR1 is LGHNA, CDR2 YNFKEQ, per germline. The germline V and J ends were trimmed by 0 bases and 5 bases, with 7 bases remaining between them. This CDR3 region has 13 residues. The CDR3 sequence: CASSQDWAETQYF. The CDR3 DNA is TGTGCCAGCAGCCAAGACTGGGCTGAGACCCAGTACTTC.

This clonotype was observed at least ten times. The V and J genes are TRBV29-1 and TRBJ1-1; D is unclear. Germline assignment: CDR1 SQVTM and CDR2 ANQGSEA. The CDR3 sequence is 13 residues long. V was clipped by 6 bases and J by 1 base, with 12 bases between them. The DNA for the CDR3 is TGCAGCGTCCATTCGTTGGGGAACACTGAAGCTTTCTTT. Its protein is CSVHSLGNTEAFF.

The genes are TRBV5-4 and TRBJ1-1; 7 nucleotides match TRBD1. The V gene end was trimmed by 1 base and the J gene end by 1 base; junction bases not matched to a gene: 4. Germline CDR1 reads SGHNT; CDR2 reads YYREEE (reference sequence). There are 15 residues in the CDR3. CDR3 region: CASSLTRTGNTEAFF. Written as DNA, the CDR3 is TGTGCCAGCAGCTTGACTAGGACAGGGAACACTGAAGCTTTCTTT.

The chain couples TRBV20-1 to TRBJ1-6; D is perhaps TRBD1 (5 bases). This CDR3 region has 16 residues. Trimming removed 0 bases from V and 7 bases from J, with 16 bases in between. From germline, CDR1 is DFQATT and CDR2 SNEGSKA (reference sequence). This CDR3 is CSARDGGGMGNSPLHF. CDR3 coding DNA: TGCAGTGCTAGAGATGGTGGGGGAATGGGGAATTCACCCCTCCACTTT.

Ten or more counts support this clonotype. CDR3 sequence reads: CASSEALGLNYGYTF. CDR3 sequence (DNA): TGTGCCAGCAGTGAAGCGCTGGGGCTGAACTATGGCTACACCTTC. V gene TRBV6-1 combines with J gene TRBJ1-2; a possible D gene is TRBD1 (5 bases). V dropped 0 bases and J dropped 2 bases, with 10 bases sitting between them. The CDR3 is made up of 15 amino acids. Germline values: CDR1 MNHNS, CDR2 SASEGT.

The chain couples TRBV28 to TRBJ2-1; 13 bases fit TRBD2. The ends lost 6 bases at V and 7 bases at J; junction bases unmatched: 9. Germline CDR1 and CDR2: MDHEN and SYDVKM. This CDR3 has 16 amino acids. CDR3 region: CASSETSGRGVNEQFF. The CDR3, as DNA: TGTGCCAGCAGCGAAACTAGCGGGAGGGGGGTAAATGAGCAGTTCTTC.

This clonotype was seen repeatedly, ten times or more. The chain employs TRBV27 and TRBJ2-4; possibly TRBD1 or TRBD2 for D (5 bases each). Trimming took off 5 bases at V and 5 bases at J, with 10 bases between the two ends. Germline CDR1 is MNHEY and CDR2 is SMNVEV (reference sequence). This CDR3 has 13 amino acids. The CDR3 loop reads CASSAKGQNIQYF. The CDR3 DNA follows: TGTGCCAGCAGTGCAAAGGGACAAAACATTCAGTACTTC.

This clonotype was seen only once. The CDR3 here is CASSEGGAGQVDTQYF. CDR3 coding DNA: TGTGCCAGCAGTGAAGGCGGGGCGGGGCAGGTAGATACGCAGTATTTT. The genes are TRBV2 and TRBJ2-3; tentative D call: TRBD2 (6 bases). This CDR3 comprises 16 residues. Trimming removed 1 base from V and 5 bases from J, with 16 bases in between. In germline, CDR1 is SNHLY, CDR2 FYNNEI.

The chain links TRBV25-1 to TRBJ1-4; D is uncertain. Germline CDR1 and CDR2: MGHDK and SYGVNS. The CDR3 consists of 15 residues. V lost 3 bases to trimming and J lost 4 bases, with 12 bases between them. The CDR3 sequence is CASSDSTWGNEKLFF. DNA of the CDR3: TGTGCCAGCAGTGATTCAACATGGGGTAATGAAAAACTGTTTTTT.

The genes are TRBV29-1 and TRBJ2-1; 13 positions match TRBD2. The trim removed 7 bases at V and 8 bases at J, leaving 11 bases unmatched. CDR3 length equals 15 residues. The germline gives CDR1 SQVTM, CDR2 ANQGSEA. The CDR3 coding sequence is TGCAGCGCCAAATTGACTAGCGGGAGGTTGGATGAGCAGTTCTTC. This sequence encodes CSAKLTSGRLDEQFF.

A word on this clonotype: This may be a read error, as it is one base from a much larger clone. V and J are TRBV4-1 and TRBJ2-5, with 16 bases fitting TRBD2. The CDR3 extends over 16 amino acids. CDR1 is MGHRA and CDR2 is YSYEKL in the germline V gene. V was clipped by 3 bases and J by 11 bases; unmatched bases: 9. The CDR3 DNA follows: TGCGCCAGCAGCCACGCGGGACTAGCGGGAGGGACTGAGCAGTACTTC. This sequence encodes CASSHAGLAGGTEQYF.

The chain has TRBV12-3 or TRBV12-4 and TRBJ2-3; D not resolved. The CDR3 has 12 amino acids. The V gene lost 6 bases and the J gene lost 6 bases, with 10 bases spanning the gap. CDR3 in amino acids: CASRVDGDTQYF. CDR3 DNA sequence: TGTGCCAGCAGAGTAGACGGGGATACGCAGTATTTT.

This chain links TRBV20-1 with TRBJ1-2; 7 nucleotides match TRBD1. Germline-derived CDR1 and CDR2 are DFQATT and SNEGSKA (reference sequence). V lost 8 bases to trimming and J lost 8 bases; unmatched junction nucleotides: 8. The CDR3 has 11 amino acids. The CDR3 reads CSHARGEGYTF. The CDR3 region has the DNA TGCAGTCATGCCAGGGGGGAAGGCTACACCTTC.

The V call is TRBV4-2, the J call TRBJ2-1; D may be TRBD1 (6 bases). The ends were cut back, 4 bases at V and 0 bases at J, with 22 bases in the middle. There are 19 residues in the CDR3. CDR1 and CDR2 (germline): LGHNA, YNFKEQ. CDR3 sequence (DNA): TGTGCCAGCAGCCGGGAACAGGGCCATAGAGGACGCTCCTACAATGAGCAGTTCTTC. Amino acid sequence: CASSREQGHRGRSYNEQFF.